The entry that follows covers one TCR beta chain sequence. Its antigen specificity is not known. Per-base quality was not reported, and no clone a single base away is much larger than it. The TCR beta CDR3 regions were amplified from the RNA transcripts. The TCR CDR3 was subjected to a first round of RT-PCR using the HTBI primer set and the Qiagen OneStep RT-PCR kit. A second multiplex PCR round built the libraries, followed by size selection and purification. Libraries were sequenced paired-end with 100 bp reads on an Illumina HiSeq2000. In the source study's methods: SOAPnuke was used to process the raw data, throwing out any read that contained adapters or uncalled bases, had a mean Phred below 15, or lacked an exact constant-primer or identifier match. High-quality paired reads were merged with COPE v1.2.5, and unique nucleotide sequences were defined as clonotypes. MiTCR v1.1 was used to align the clonotypes against IMGT TRBV, TRBD and TRBJ reference segments. Only V-J combinations with frequency above 0.0001, covering roughly 99% of repertoires, were analysed. A TCS score was defined as the ratio of F50 (clonal expansion) to E x V (chaos), with BLOSUM62-based TCRdist applied between CDR3 peptides within each V-J. Welch's t-statistics and random forest reduced fewer than 600 V-J features to 10 to 15, which were used in a naive Bayes classifier (R e1071). Thyroid-blood repertoire similarity was quantified with the Morisita-Horn index. TCRdb trimmed the raw reads at Q25, called clones with MiXCR and kept productive beta chains. Each entry merges the rows of one CDR3 protein and shows their most common DNA and genes. In this record, the V and J calls reflect TCRdb's handling and not the investigators' own analysis. The sample records 550,000 to 700,000 distinct CDR3 sequences, 46% of which are singletons. Of the sample, around a fifth falls within the top ten clones.

The data derive from a study of T cells in Graves' hyperthyroidism and ophthalmopathy (dated by TCRdb to about 2019). Regarding the research as a whole: TCR V-J signatures able to tell the groups apart were searched for in a discovery cohort of approximately 95 patients, of whom around 43 had Graves' ophthalmopathy and around 56 had stable Graves' hyperthyroidism. Prospective prediction of ophthalmopathy was tested in an independent validation cohort of fewer than 20 hyperthyroidism patients and 17 patients who later progressed to ophthalmopathy. For training and testing, the 100 or so patients in the discovery cohort were randomly divided in a 7:3 ratio. In addition, the study compared T-cell repertoires in thyroid tissue and in blood from several Graves' hyperthyroidism patients. Once sampling was done, hyperthyroidism patients were given methimazole at a starting dose of 30 mg daily, whereas ophthalmopathy patients were given high-dose intravenous methylprednisolone. The paper reports TCR Vbeta CDR3 sequencing of about 140 peripheral blood samples: some 44 ophthalmopathy, approximately 74 hyperthyroidism and around 17 progressor patients. On the study overall, not on this receptor specifically: Sample size was not statistically predetermined, and blinding of investigators to group allocation was not performed. Blood samples also contained most of the expanded thyroid clonotypes (frequency above 0.001), which suggests that blood repertoires may reflect thyroid immune responses. During validation, the model predicted progression to ophthalmopathy a median of around six months ahead of onset, with roughly 65% sensitivity and 72.22% specificity. A model built on a 13 V-J signature distinguished ophthalmopathy from stable hyperthyroidism, reaching 85% to 90% sensitivity and about 81% specificity in cross-validation and 80%/75% in testing.

Exclusion was applied to patients with uncontrolled infections, other autoimmune diseases, pregnancy or lactation. Clinical symptoms, serum thyroxine and TRAb, thyroid ultrasound, and orbital computed tomography formed the basis for the diagnoses. Total RNA was extracted with Trizol reagent, and quality was checked on an Agilent 2100 Bioanalyzer. V loses 2 bases, J loses 3 bases, and the germline ends lie 17 bases apart. From cysteine to phenylalanine, the CDR3 is 16 amino acids long. The DNA shown is the 48-base CDR3, in frame from base 1. Taken from the germline V gene, the CDR1 and CDR2 loops are SGHTA and FQGNSA.

The TCR sequence derives from an adult woman with Graves' disease, either hyperthyroidism or ophthalmopathy (not recorded which). The sample was peripheral blood or thyroid tissue (not recorded which). The V and J genes are TRBV7-2 and TRBJ2-7; the D gene remains uncertain. The DNA is TGTGCCAGCAGCTTATCAGTCGGCGGTAAAGACTACGAGCAGTACTTC. This translates into CASSLSVGGKDYEQYF.